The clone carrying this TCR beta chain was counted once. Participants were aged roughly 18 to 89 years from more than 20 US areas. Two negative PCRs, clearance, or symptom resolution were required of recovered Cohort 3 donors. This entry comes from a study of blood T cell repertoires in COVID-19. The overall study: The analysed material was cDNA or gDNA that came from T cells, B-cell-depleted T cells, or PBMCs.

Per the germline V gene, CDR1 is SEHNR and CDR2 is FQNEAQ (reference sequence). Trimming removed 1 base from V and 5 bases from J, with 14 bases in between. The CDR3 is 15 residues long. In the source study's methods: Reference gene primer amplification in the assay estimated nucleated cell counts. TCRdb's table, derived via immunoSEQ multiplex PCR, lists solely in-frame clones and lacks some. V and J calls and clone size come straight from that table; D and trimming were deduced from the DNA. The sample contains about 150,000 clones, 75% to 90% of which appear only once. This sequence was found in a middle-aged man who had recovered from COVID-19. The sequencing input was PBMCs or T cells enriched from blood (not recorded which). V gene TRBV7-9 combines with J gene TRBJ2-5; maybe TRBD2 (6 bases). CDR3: CASSLGAGRGETQYF. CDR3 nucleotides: TGTGCCAGCAGCTTAGGCGCGGGGCGCGGGGAGACCCAGTACTTC.